Listed here are 25 T cell receptor beta chains from one sample, sequenced in a study of T cells in Graves' hyperthyroidism and ophthalmopathy. Authors of the study amplified TCR beta CDR3 regions from RNA transcripts. An initial round of RT-PCR targeting the TCR CDR3 relied on the HTBI primer set. TCRdb processed the multiplex PCR reads anew with MiXCR; each CDR3 protein has one entry. The sample carries approximately 300,000 distinct CDR3 sequences, roughly 15% recorded once. The sample taken for sequencing was blood. The source of these receptors is a man between 25 and 39 years old with Graves' hyperthyroidism.

This clonotype was recorded a few times. The CDR3 is CASSPGVENTIYF. The CDR3 DNA is TGTGCCAGCAGTCCCGGGGTTGAAAACACCATATATTTT. The V and J genes are TRBV28 and TRBJ1-3; D not certain. This CDR3 region has 13 residues. Per germline, CDR1 MDHEN and CDR2 SYDVKM. Trimming stripped 5 bases from V and 6 bases from J, with 11 bases between.

The table lists this clonotype with many counts. This chain links TRBV7-2 with TRBJ2-7, with D tentatively TRBD2 (5 bases). The CDR3 has 13 residues. Per germline, CDR1 SGHTA and CDR2 FQGNSA. V gave up 0 bases and J gave up 6 bases, with 9 bases separating them. The CDR3 region is CASSLAGAVEQYF. CDR3 DNA sequence: TGTGCCAGCAGCTTAGCTGGAGCGGTCGAGCAGTACTTC.

This sequence joins TRBV11-2 and TRBJ2-4, with D uncertain. Germline CDR1 and CDR2: SGHAT and FQNNGV. The CDR3 is 13 residues long. Trimming pared 1 base from V and 8 bases from J, leaving 9 bases between. The CDR3 DNA reads as TGTGCCAGCAGCTTAGGACACGAAGACATTCAGTACTTC. This sequence encodes CASSLGHEDIQYF.

This clonotype was observed many times. V and J are TRBV2 and TRBJ1-4; D is unresolved. Trimming took 5 bases from V and 8 from J, leaving 9 bases between them. Germline V gene data show CDR1 as SNHLY and CDR2 as FYNNEI. The CDR3 is 12 amino acids. The CDR3 nucleotides are TGTGCCAGCAGTACGAGTGGAGAAAAACTGTTTTTT. It specifies CASSTSGEKLFF.

There are a few counts of this clonotype. CDR3 amino acids: CASSLGTGGNNSPLHF. The CDR3 coding sequence is TGTGCCAGCAGCCTCGGGACGGGGGGGAATAATTCACCCCTCCACTTT. V usage is TRBV11-2 and J usage is TRBJ1-6; tentatively, D is TRBD1 (5 bases). The CDR3 is 16 residues long. V was pared by 5 bases and J by 5 bases, with 16 bases between. The germline V gene encodes CDR1 SGHAT and CDR2 FQNNGV. Using reference TRBV11-2 and TRBJ1-6 for the parts outside the CDR3, the full variable domain is EAGVAQSPRYKIIEKRQSVAFWCNPISGHATLYWYQQILGQGPKLLIQFQNNGVVDDSQLPKDRFSAERLKGVDSTLKIQPAKLEDSAVYLCASSLGTGGNNSPLHFGNGTRLTVT.

Points on this clonotype: One end of the junction does not line up with germline, which may come from a read error. This chain uses TRBV2 with TRBJ2-2; tentative D call: TRBD1 (6 bases). The germline gives CDR1 SNHLY, CDR2 FYNNEI. The CDR3 length is 14 residues. The CDR3 sequence: CASSGTGPSGELFF. CDR3 DNA: TGTGCCAGCAGTGGAACAGGGCCCTCTGGGGAACTGTTTTTT.

This clonotype was seen only a few times. The genes are TRBV24-1 and TRBJ2-1; 12 bases fit TRBD2. The CDR3 totals 12 residues. The V and J ends lost 9 bases and 7 bases, in that order; junction bases with no gene match: 0. The germline CDR1 and CDR2 sequences are KGHDR and SFDVKD. Here the CDR3 DNA reads TGTGCCACCGGGACTAGCGGGAATGAGCAGTTCTTC. Its protein product is CATGTSGNEQFF.

As for this clonotype: One end of the junction fails to match germline, which may point to a read error. The chain uses TRBV6-1 and TRBJ2-3; D remains unclear. The CDR3 has 10 residues. Germline-derived CDR1 and CDR2 are MNHNS and SASEGT. The CDR3 loop reads CATSLDTQYF. The CDR3 DNA is TGTGCCACCAGTCTGGATACGCAGTATTTT.

This clonotype occurred many times. J is TRBJ2-1 and V is TRBV12-3 or TRBV12-4; D may be TRBD2 (6 bases). Trimming removed 2 bases from V and 4 bases from J, with 9 bases in between. CDR3 length: 14 amino acids. CDR3 nucleotides: TGTGCCAGCAGTTTAAGGGACTTATACAATGAGCAGTTCTTC. It encodes CASSLRDLYNEQFF.

This clonotype was seen many times. V usage is TRBV28 and J usage is TRBJ1-5, with unresolved D. This CDR3 has 12 residues. V was cut by 5 bases and J by 9 bases, with 11 bases left in between. Per germline, CDR1 MDHEN and CDR2 SYDVKM. The CDR3 sequence is CASSPILLPQHF. CDR3 DNA sequence: TGTGCCAGCAGTCCTATCTTGTTGCCCCAGCATTTT.

This clonotype was detected ten times or more. The chain carries TRBV5-1 and TRBJ2-1; unclear D gene. This CDR3 has 12 residues. Trimming removed 0 bases from V and 7 bases from J, with 5 bases in between. From germline, CDR1 is SGHRS and CDR2 YFSETQ. The CDR3 sequence is CASSLEVNEQFF. The CDR3 DNA sequence: TGCGCCAGCAGCTTGGAGGTTAATGAGCAGTTCTTC. The full variable domain, its missing parts supplied by reference TRBV5-1 and TRBJ2-1, is KAGVTQTPRYLIKTRGQQVTLSCSPISGHRSVSWYQQTPGQGLQFLFEYFSETQRNKGNFPGRFSGRQFSNSRSEMNVSTLELGDSALYLCASSLEVNEQFFGPGTRLTVL.

This clonotype turned up a few times. The gene calls are TRBV29-1 and TRBJ2-7, with D possibly TRBD2 on 5 matching bases. The length of the CDR3 is 13 residues. With 5 bases removed from V and 0 bases from J, the gap between germline ends came to 11 bases. Germline-derived CDR1 and CDR2 are SQVTM and ANQGSEA. This CDR3 reads CSVLPTSSYEQYF. The CDR3 DNA follows: TGCAGCGTTCTGCCTACTAGCTCCTACGAGCAGTACTTC.

Many counts were recorded for this clonotype. This chain joins TRBV18 and TRBJ2-7, with 7 bases identical to TRBD1. Trimming cost V 3 bases and J 5 bases; bases outside gene matches: 4. The CDR3 is 13 residues long. CDR1 KGHSH and CDR2 LQKENI come from the germline V gene. Written as DNA, the CDR3 is TGTGCCAGCTCACCCCCGACAGGGAACGAGCAGTACTTC. Amino acids: CASSPPTGNEQYF.

This clonotype was counted at least ten times. The chain has TRBV20-1 and TRBJ2-7, with TRBD2 identical over 8 bases. CDR1 is DFQATT, CDR2 SNEGSKA, per germline (reference sequence). The CDR3 totals 12 residues. The trim removed 6 bases at V and 6 bases at J, leaving 7 bases unmatched. The chain's CDR3 is CSAHPGGIEQYF. In nucleotides, the CDR3 is TGCAGTGCCCATCCGGGGGGGATCGAGCAGTACTTC.

V usage is TRBV7-6 and J usage is TRBJ2-1, with TRBD1 matching 11 bases. Germline V gives CDR1 SGHVS, CDR2 FNYEAQ. This CDR3 contains 17 residues. V dropped 5 bases and J dropped 4; count of bases not matched to a gene: 10. As DNA, the CDR3 is TGTGCCAGCAGCCGCCCCCCAGGGACAGGGGGGTACAATGAGCAGTTCTTC. It is translated as CASSRPPGTGGYNEQFF. Full variable domain (remainder filled in from reference TRBV7-6 and TRBJ2-1): GAGVSQSPRYKVTKRGQDVALRCDPISGHVSLYWYRQALGQGPEFLTYFNYEAQQDKSGLPNDRFSAERPEGSISTLTIQRTEQRDSAMYRCASSRPPGTGGYNEQFFGPGTRLTVL.

This clonotype was seen at least ten times. This rearrangement joins TRBV11-2 to TRBJ1-4; TRBD1 aligns across 9 bases. Trimming took 4 bases from V and 11 from J; bases not matched to a gene: 8. Germline V gives CDR1 SGHAT, CDR2 FQNNGV. CDR3 length: 14 residues. The CDR3 loop reads CASSSSRDRVKLFF. The CDR3 DNA reads TGTGCCAGCAGCTCGTCCCGGGACAGGGTTAAACTGTTTTTT. Full variable domain (missing parts from reference TRBV11-2 and TRBJ1-4): EAGVAQSPRYKIIEKRQSVAFWCNPISGHATLYWYQQILGQGPKLLIQFQNNGVVDDSQLPKDRFSAERLKGVDSTLKIQPAKLEDSAVYLCASSSSRDRVKLFFGSGTQLSVL.

This clonotype was detected many times. The rearrangement joins TRBV6-6 to TRBJ2-5; 11 bases match TRBD2. V trimming: 2 bases; J trimming: 5 bases; junction bases outside the gene matches: 7. This CDR3 is 16 amino acids long. Germline loops: CDR1 MNHNY, CDR2 SVGAGI (reference sequence). In nucleotides, the CDR3 is TGTGCCAGCAGTTACGGAGGACTAGCGGGTGGCGAGACCCAGTACTTC. This codes for CASSYGGLAGGETQYF.

In DNA, the CDR3 is TGTGCCAGCAATTTTTACGGATATTACGAGCAGTACTTC. It specifies CASNFYGYYEQYF. This chain connects TRBV5-5 to TRBJ2-7; D not certain. The ends were cut back, 6 bases at V and 4 bases at J, with 14 bases in the middle. CDR3 length: 13 residues. Germline lookup yields CDR1 SGHKS and CDR2 YYEKEE (reference sequence).

This clonotype showed up many times. The gene calls are TRBV5-1 and TRBJ2-3; a possible D gene is TRBD1 (6 bases). CDR3 length: 14 amino acids. CDR1 and CDR2 (germline): SGHRS, YFSETQ. V was cut by 3 bases and J by 5 bases, with 13 bases left in between. The CDR3 nucleotides are TGCGCCAGCAGCTATACAGGGTCGAAAGATACGCAGTATTTT. Protein product: CASSYTGSKDTQYF. The entire variable domain, with the rest obtained from reference TRBV5-1 and TRBJ2-3, is as follows: KAGVTQTPRYLIKTRGQQVTLSCSPISGHRSVSWYQQTPGQGLQFLFEYFSETQRNKGNFPGRFSGRQFSNSRSEMNVSTLELGDSALYLCASSYTGSKDTQYFGPGTRLTVL.

This clonotype was detected many times. This chain joins TRBV12-5 and TRBJ2-1; TRBD1 aligns across 7 bases. The germline CDR1 and CDR2 sequences are LGHNT and FRNRAP. Trimming at V came to 4 bases and at J to 6 bases, leaving 12 bases not matched to a gene. This CDR3 has 16 residues. In nucleotides, the CDR3 is TGTGCTAGTGGTTCTAAGCAGTTGGGACAGCCCAATGAGCAGTTCTTC. This encodes CASGSKQLGQPNEQFF. The full variable domain, with the rest looked up from reference TRBV12-5 and TRBJ2-1, is DARVTQTPRHKVTEMGQEVTMRCQPILGHNTVFWYRQTMMQGLELLAYFRNRAPLDDSGMPKDRFSAEMPDATLATLKIQPSEPRDSAVYFCASGSKQLGQPNEQFFGPGTRLTVL.

This clonotype showed up many times. The genes are TRBV5-1 and TRBJ2-3, with TRBD2 matching 8 bases. Per germline, CDR1 SGHRS and CDR2 YFSETQ. Trimming cost V 5 bases and J 0 bases; bases outside gene matches: 8. This CDR3 has 16 amino acids. CDR3 loop: CASSLGLADSTDTQYF. CDR3 nucleotide sequence: TGCGCCAGCAGTCTTGGACTAGCAGATAGCACAGATACGCAGTATTTT.

The chain combines TRBV9 with TRBJ2-2, with TRBD2 matching over 10 bases. The CDR3 sequence is 15 residues long. V was clipped by 3 bases and J by 5 bases; unmatched bases: 4. Germline CDR1 SGDLS, CDR2 YYNGEE. Written as DNA, the CDR3 is TGTGCCAGCAGCGGTCGGACTAGCGGAACCGGGGAGCTGTTTTTT. Its translation is CASSGRTSGTGELFF. Full variable domain (outside the CDR3, taken from reference TRBV9 and TRBJ2-2): DSGVTQTPKHLITATGQRVTLRCSPRSGDLSVYWYQQSLDQGLQFLIQYYNGEERAKGNILERFSAQQFPDLHSELNLSSLELGDSALYFCASSGRTSGTGELFFGEGSRLTVL.

This clonotype was seen repeatedly, ten times or more. The J gene is TRBJ2-7, the V gene TRBV12-3 or TRBV12-4; 7 nucleotides line up with TRBD2. V was pared by 2 bases and J by 5 bases, with 6 bases of the junction left unmatched. This CDR3 is built from 14 residues. Here the CDR3 reads CASSLSGLVDEQYF. The DNA for the CDR3 is TGTGCCAGCAGTTTATCAGGACTAGTTGACGAGCAGTACTTC.

The CDR3 DNA is TGTGCCAGCTCACCACCGGGCGTAGGTGAGCAGTTCTTC. Translating it yields CASSPPGVGEQFF. The gene calls are TRBV18 and TRBJ2-1; D uncertain. Trimming took off 0 bases at V and 9 bases at J, with 9 bases between the two ends. The CDR3 consists of 13 residues. CDR1 and CDR2 (germline): KGHSH, LQKENI.

In this sample, this clonotype turned up many times. V usage is TRBV11-2 and J usage is TRBJ2-1; 7 bases align to TRBD1. The junction had 8 bases not matched to a gene; V was cut back by 4 bases and J by 5 bases. This CDR3 has 15 amino acids. Germline V gene sequence: CDR1 SGHAT, CDR2 FQNNGV. CDR3 residues: CASSYDRVSDNEQFF. The CDR3 nucleotides read TGTGCCAGCAGCTATGACAGGGTATCCGACAATGAGCAGTTCTTC.